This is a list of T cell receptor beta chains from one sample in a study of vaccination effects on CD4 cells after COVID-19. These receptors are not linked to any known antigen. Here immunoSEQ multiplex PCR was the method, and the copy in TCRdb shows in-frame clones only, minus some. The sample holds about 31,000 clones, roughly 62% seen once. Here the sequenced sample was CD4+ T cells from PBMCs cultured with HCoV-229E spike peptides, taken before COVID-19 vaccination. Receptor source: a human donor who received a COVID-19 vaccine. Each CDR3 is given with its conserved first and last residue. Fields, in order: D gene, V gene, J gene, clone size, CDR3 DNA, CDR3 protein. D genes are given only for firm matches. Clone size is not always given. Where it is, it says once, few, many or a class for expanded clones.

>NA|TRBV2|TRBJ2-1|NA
TGTGCCAGCCTATTTAGCAGGGTATACAATGAGCAGTTCTTC
CASLFSRVYNEQFF
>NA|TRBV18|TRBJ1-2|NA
TGTGCCAGCTCACCAAACGAGGTGGGGGCCACTAACTATGGCTACACCTTC
CASSPNEVGATNYGYTF
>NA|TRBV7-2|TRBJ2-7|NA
TGTGCCAGCAGCTTAGAAGCCAGAAGCTACGAGCAGTACTTC
CASSLEARSYEQYF
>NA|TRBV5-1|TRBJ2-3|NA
TGCGCCAGCAGCTTGGACAGGGCAGATACGCAGTATTTT
CASSLDRADTQYF
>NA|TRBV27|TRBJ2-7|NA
TGTGCCAGCAGTCTAAGGACCAGAGACGAGCAGTACTTC
CASSLRTRDEQYF
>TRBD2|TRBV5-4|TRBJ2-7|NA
TGTGCCAGCAGCTCTCCCGGGACTAGCCGATACGAGCAGTACTTC
CASSSPGTSRYEQYF
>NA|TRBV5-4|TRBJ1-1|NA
TGTGCCAGCAGCTTGGGCAGGGCGGATGAAGCTTTCTTT
CASSLGRADEAFF
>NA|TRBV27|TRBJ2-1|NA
TGTGCCAGCAGTTTATCGTGGACGGAATACAATGAGCAGTTCTTC
CASSLSWTEYNEQFF
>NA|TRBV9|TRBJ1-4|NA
TGTGCCAGCAGCGTAGGCCCAGAAGCTAATGAAAAACTGTTTTTT
CASSVGPEANEKLFF
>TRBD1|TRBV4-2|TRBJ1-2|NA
TGTGCCAGCAGCCAAGAGGCAGGGGGAAACTATGGCTACACCTTC
CASSQEAGGNYGYTF
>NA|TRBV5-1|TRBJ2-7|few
TGCGCCAGCAGCCAAAATTGGGACCAGAGCTCCTACGAGCAGTACTTC
CASSQNWDQSSYEQYF
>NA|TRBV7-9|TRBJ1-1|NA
TGTGCCAGCAGCCCAACGCCACAGGGTACCACTGAAGCTTTCTTT
CASSPTPQGTTEAFF
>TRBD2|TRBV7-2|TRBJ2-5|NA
TGTGCCAGCAGTCCCCAGGCCGGGGGGTCCCAAGAGACCCAGTACTTC
CASSPQAGGSQETQYF
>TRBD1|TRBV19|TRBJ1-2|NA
TGTGCCAGTAGTATTCGAGGAGACAGGGGGCAATCTGGCTACACCTTC
CASSIRGDRGQSGYTF
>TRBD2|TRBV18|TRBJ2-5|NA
TGTGCCAGCTCACCCCGGACTAGCCAAGAGACCCAGTACTTC
CASSPRTSQETQYF
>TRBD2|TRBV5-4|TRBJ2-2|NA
TGTGCCAGCAGCTCTCGACTAGCGGGGAACACCGGGGAGCTGTTTTTT
CASSSRLAGNTGELFF
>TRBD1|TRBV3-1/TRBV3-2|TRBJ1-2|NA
TGTGCCAGCAGCCAACAGGGGGCGTGGAACTATGGCTACACCTTC
CASSQQGAWNYGYTF
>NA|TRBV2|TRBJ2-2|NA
TGTGCCAGCCTCCCGCTAGCTCCCGGGGAGCTGTTTTTT
CASLPLAPGELFF
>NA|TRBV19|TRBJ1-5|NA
TGTGCCAGTAGTACCCAGCATAGCAATCAGCCCCAGCATTTT
CASSTQHSNQPQHF
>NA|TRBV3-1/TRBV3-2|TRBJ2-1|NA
TGTGCCAGCAGCCGAGCGAGTGAGCAGTTCTTC
CASSRASEQFF
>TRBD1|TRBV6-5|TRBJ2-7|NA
TGTGCCAGCGTGACAGGGCTATACTACGAGCAGTACTTC
CASVTGLYYEQYF
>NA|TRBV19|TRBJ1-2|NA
TGTGCCAGTAGTTTAGACTATGGCTACACCTTC
CASSLDYGYTF
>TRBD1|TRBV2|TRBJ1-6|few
TGTGCCAGCAGGTACAGGGGGCATAATTCACCCCTCCACTTT
CASRYRGHNSPLHF